The 19 T cell receptor beta chains listed next were all sequenced from one sample in a study of brain T cells in children with intractable seizures. Time point defined: blood from clinic visit 5 months post-surgery; TSC patient then seizure free. TCRdb's table, derived via immunoSEQ multiplex PCR, lists solely in-frame clones and lacks some. The sample yields 300,000 to 400,000 clones, over 90% seen once. Material: peripheral blood, obtained more than 4 months after surgery. Receptor source: a boy in the first two years of life with tuberous sclerosis and intractable seizures.

V usage is TRBV4-1 and J usage is TRBJ2-1; a weak D match, TRBD2 (5 bases). V was trimmed by 2 bases and J by 13 bases, leaving 15 bases between them. CDR1 MGHRA and CDR2 YSYEKL come from the germline V gene. CDR3 length: 13 amino acids. As DNA, the CDR3 is TGCGCCAGCAGCCAATCCGGACTCGAACGACAGTTCTTC. Translation gives CASSQSGLERQFF.

This clone was detected only a few times. This chain uses TRBV5-1 with TRBJ2-7; D might be TRBD1 (5 bases). V was shortened by 4 bases and J by 5 bases, with 13 bases between the two germline ends. The CDR3 sequence is 13 residues long. The germline V gene encodes CDR1 SGHRS and CDR2 YFSETQ. This chain's CDR3 is CASSIRGTDEQYF. CDR3 in DNA: TGCGCCAGCAGCATAAGGGGTACGGACGAGCAGTACTTC.

The chain links TRBV9 to TRBJ2-1; the D gene is possibly TRBD1 (5 bases). Trimming stripped 0 bases from V and 9 bases from J, with 13 bases between. Germline V CDR1 and CDR2: SGDLS, YYNGEE. The CDR3 is made up of 14 amino acids. CDR3 coding DNA: TGTGCCAGCAGCGTAGTGGGGTCAGGGCCTGAGCAGTTCTTC. Protein: CASSVVGSGPEQFF.

CDR3 amino acids: CASSETATGEAFF. CDR3 nucleotides: TGTGCCAGCAGTGAGACAGCGACAGGTGAAGCTTTCTTT. The chain uses TRBV12-3 or TRBV12-4 and TRBJ1-1; D is possibly TRBD1 (6 bases). Deletions cut 5 bases from V and 7 bases from J, with 14 bases between. The CDR3 spans 13 residues.

This rearrangement joins TRBV19 to TRBJ2-3; D not certain. This CDR3 has 15 amino acids. Trimming cost V 4 bases and J 1 base, with 12 bases left between them. Germline CDR1 is LNHDA and CDR2 is SQIVND (reference sequence). The CDR3 DNA sequence: TGTGCCAGTAGTACCGAAGGGCGCCGCACAGATACGCAGTATTTT. Its protein is CASSTEGRRTDTQYF.

The rearrangement joins TRBV3-1 (or the pseudogene TRBV3-2) to TRBJ1-3; no firm D call. The CDR3 sequence is 16 residues long. Germline CDR1 reads LGHDT; CDR2 reads YNNKEL (reference sequence). Trimming took 4 bases from V and 2 from J, leaving 15 bases between them. Here the CDR3 DNA reads TGTGCCAGCAGCCGCACGAACGGGGTTCCTGGAAACACCATATATTTT. Its protein product is CASSRTNGVPGNTIYF.

Only one count was recorded for this clone. This chain links TRBV25-1 with TRBJ2-7, with D unclear. The germline V and J ends were trimmed by 5 bases and 3 bases, with 5 bases remaining between them. The germline CDR1 and CDR2 sequences are MGHDK and SYGVNS. CDR3 length: 11 amino acids. CDR3 bases: TGTGCCAGCAGTTTCCTCTACGAGCAGTACTTC. As protein: CASSFLYEQYF.

The chain uses TRBV19 and TRBJ1-1, with D unresolved. This CDR3 comprises 14 residues. Between the trimmed V and J ends, which lost 11 bases and 5 bases, there was a span of 21 bases. Germline V lookup: CDR1 LNHDA, CDR2 SQIVND (reference sequence). The CDR3 region is CAELRPEGATEAFF. For the CDR3, the DNA is TGTGCCGAGCTCAGGCCGGAGGGTGCGACTGAAGCTTTCTTT.

The J gene is TRBJ1-3, the V gene TRBV28, with unresolved D. The germline V gene has CDR1 MDHEN and CDR2 SYDVKM. This CDR3 has 16 amino acids. The V end was cut by 5 bases, the J end by 0 bases, with 14 bases between. CDR3 region: CASSPAARVSGNTIYF. CDR3 DNA: TGTGCCAGCAGTCCTGCCGCGAGAGTCTCTGGAAACACCATATATTTT.

J is TRBJ2-1 and V is TRBV5-3, with D perhaps matching TRBD2 (5 bases). TRBV5-3 has ORF status, its function being uncertain. The ends were cut back, 8 bases at V and 0 bases at J, with 9 bases in the middle. The CDR3 runs to 13 residues. CDR3 loop: CARRAVSYNEQFF. The CDR3, as DNA: TGTGCCAGGAGGGCCGTCTCCTACAATGAGCAGTTCTTC.

V usage is TRBV27 and J usage is TRBJ2-2, with 8 bases lining up with TRBD2. CDR1 and CDR2 from the germline V gene are MNHEY and SMNVEV (reference sequence). This CDR3 is built from 15 residues. V was pared by 10 bases and J by 4 bases, with 11 bases of the junction left unmatched. The CDR3 sequence is CATYSGGVFTGELFF. CDR3 DNA: TGTGCCACCTATTCCGGGGGGGTTTTCACCGGGGAGCTGTTTTTT.

This rearrangement joins TRBV19 to TRBJ1-1; D gene unclear. CDR1 LNHDA and CDR2 SQIVND come from the germline V gene (reference sequence). The ends were cut back, 3 bases at V and 0 bases at J, with 5 bases in the middle. The CDR3 has 13 residues. The CDR3 protein is CASSMGLNTEAFF. The CDR3 DNA is TGTGCCAGTAGTATGGGTTTGAACACTGAAGCTTTCTTT. The entire variable domain, with the rest obtained from reference TRBV19 and TRBJ1-1, is as follows: DGGITQSPKYLFRKEGQNVTLSCEQNLNHDAMYWYRQDPGQGLRLIYYSQIVNDFQKGDIAEGYSVSREKKESFPLTVTSAQKNPTAFYLCASSMGLNTEAFFGQGTRLTVV.

The V and J genes are TRBV6-5 and TRBJ1-2; D gene unclear. CDR1 and CDR2 (germline): MNHEY, SVGAGI. The CDR3 covers 14 residues. V lost 2 bases and J lost 1, with 8 bases in between. This chain's CDR3 is CASSYGSGNYGYTF. CDR3 DNA sequence: TGTGCCAGCAGTTACGGTTCCGGTAACTATGGCTACACCTTC.

The chain uses TRBV7-9 and TRBJ1-5; D is uncertain. V was trimmed by 3 bases and J by 1 base, leaving 4 bases between them. From germline, CDR1 is SEHNR and CDR2 FQNEAQ (reference sequence). The CDR3 sequence is 13 residues long. In DNA form, the CDR3 reads TGTGCCAGCAGCTTGGAGAGCAATCAGCCCCAGCATTTT. Residues: CASSLESNQPQHF.

A remark on this clone: One end of the junction varies from germline; a read error may be responsible. The chain is built from TRBV7-2 and TRBJ2-1, with 11 bases aligning to TRBD2. This CDR3 spans 12 amino acids. The germline CDR1 and CDR2 sequences are SGHTA and FQGNSA. CDR3 residues: CASSLIAGGPLF. The CDR3 coding sequence is TGTGCCAGCAGCTTAATAGCGGGGGGGCCCCTCTTC.

This sequence joins TRBV23-1 and TRBJ2-7; either TRBD1 or TRBD2 may supply D (6 bases each). TRBV23-1 is an ORF for which the function is uncertain. Between the trimmed V and J ends, which lost 7 bases and 8 bases, there was a span of 27 bases. The CDR3 covers 16 residues. DNA of the CDR3: TGCGCCAGCAAGGCTAGGAGGGGGAGATGGGGCCTCAAGCAGTACTTC. Its protein is CASKARRGRWGLKQYF.

The chain has TRBV7-4 and TRBJ2-7; 10 nucleotides line up with TRBD2. This CDR3 contains 18 residues. V dropped 6 bases and J dropped 3; count of bases not matched to a gene: 17. The germline V gene has CDR1 SGHVT and CDR2 SQSDAQ. CDR3: CASSSETSGTILRYEQYF. The CDR3 bases are TGTGCCAGCAGTTCAGAAACTAGCGGGACCATTTTACGCTACGAGCAGTACTTC.

The chain recombines TRBV4-1 with TRBJ1-1; 7 bases fit TRBD1. CDR1 and CDR2 from the germline V gene are MGHRA and YSYEKL. V gave up 1 base and J gave up 2 bases; unmatched junction bases: 10. There are 17 residues in the CDR3. This CDR3 reads CASSQVITRQGNTEAFF. The CDR3 coding sequence is TGCGCCAGCAGCCAAGTCATAACCCGACAGGGAAACACTGAAGCTTTCTTT.

This chain uses TRBV30 with TRBJ2-1, with a weak D call TRBD2 (6 bases). CDR1 and CDR2 (germline): GTSNPN, SVGIG (reference sequence). The CDR3 extends over 20 amino acids. Trimming took 0 bases from V and 0 from J, leaving 24 bases between them. The CDR3 DNA sequence: TGTGCCTGGAGTGTACTTCCGCCGGGGGACTTCCTTAGCTCCTACAATGAGCAGTTCTTC. Its translation: CAWSVLPPGDFLSSYNEQFF.